The 21 T cell receptor beta chains in this list originate from one sample, sequenced in a study of blood T cell repertoires in COVID-19 (dated by TCRdb to between 2020 and 2021). The library came from the immunoSEQ multiplex PCR assay. TCRdb holds this immuneACCESS table with in-frame rearrangements only. Some clones are missing; in checked studies, unresolved V genes explain under half, and the rest has no known cause. In all, the sample holds over 200,000 clones, and roughly nine tenths of those were seen once. 3% to 3.5% of the sample belongs to the ten largest clones. Input material: PBMCs or T cells enriched from blood (not recorded which). These receptors came from a woman aged 50 to 60 in a cohort exposed to, infected with or recovered from COVID-19 (not recorded which).

The chain couples TRBV4-1 to TRBJ1-2, with 7 bases identical to TRBD1. This CDR3 is 13 amino acids long. Germline CDR1 reads MGHRA; CDR2 reads YSYEKL. V trimming: 6 bases; J trimming: 2 bases; junction bases outside the gene matches: 3. The CDR3 nucleotides are TGCGCCAGCAGACGGACAGGCAACTATGGCTACACCTTC. Encoded protein: CASRRTGNYGYTF.

In its sample, this clone was seen a few times. The chain is built from TRBV28 and TRBJ1-5; D perhaps matches TRBD1 (6 bases). The CDR3 consists of 15 residues. Germline V gene data show CDR1 as MDHEN and CDR2 as SYDVKM. The V end was cut by 6 bases, the J end by 4 bases, with 16 bases between. CDR3 protein: CASRSGQLLNQPQHF. CDR3 nucleotide sequence: TGTGCCAGCAGGTCGGGACAATTACTTAATCAGCCCCAGCATTTT. The full variable domain, rest sourced from reference TRBV28 and TRBJ1-5, is DVKVTQSSRYLVKRTGEKVFLECVQDMDHENMFWYRQDPGLGLRLIYFSYDVKMKEKGDIPEGYSVSREKKERFSLILESASTNQTSMYLCASRSGQLLNQPQHFGDGTRLSIL.

J is TRBJ2-3 and V is TRBV5-1; 8 bases agree with TRBD2. Unmatched junction bases numbered 4, after V lost 1 base and J lost 3 bases. Germline CDR1 is SGHRS and CDR2 is YFSETQ. The CDR3 totals 15 residues. DNA of the CDR3: TGCGCCAGCAGCTTGAGTAGCGGGGAGACAGATACGCAGTATTTT. This gives the protein CASSLSSGETDTQYF. Complete variable domain (other parts from reference TRBV5-1 and TRBJ2-3): KAGVTQTPRYLIKTRGQQVTLSCSPISGHRSVSWYQQTPGQGLQFLFEYFSETQRNKGNFPGRFSGRQFSNSRSEMNVSTLELGDSALYLCASSLSSGETDTQYFGPGTRLTVL.

J is TRBJ1-2 and V is TRBV12-3 or TRBV12-4; D is ambiguous. V gave up 5 bases and J gave up 8 bases, with 12 bases separating them. The CDR3 totals 12 residues. CDR3 loop: CASSPIPRGYTF. In DNA form, the CDR3 reads TGTGCCAGCAGTCCCATACCCCGGGGCTACACCTTC.

This chain uses TRBV9 with TRBJ1-6; perhaps TRBD1 as D (5 bases). CDR3 size: 16 residues. The germline V gene encodes CDR1 SGDLS and CDR2 YYNGEE. V was clipped by 3 bases and J by 4 bases, with 14 bases between them. CDR3 in amino acids: CASSETAFFYNSPLHF. DNA of the CDR3: TGTGCCAGCAGCGAGACAGCGTTTTTTTATAATTCACCCCTCCACTTT.

The chain joins TRBV7-2 to TRBJ1-1; tentatively, D is TRBD1 (5 bases). Trimming took off 5 bases at V and 4 bases at J, with 14 bases between the two ends. Germline V lookup: CDR1 SGHTA, CDR2 FQGNSA. The CDR3 runs 14 residues. CDR3 region: CASSPGGGGTEAFF. In nucleotides, the CDR3 is TGTGCCAGCAGCCCTGGTGGGGGGGGCACTGAAGCTTTCTTT.

Concerning this clone itself: Sequence at one end of the junction differs from germline and may be a read error. The V and J genes are TRBV7-7 and TRBJ2-1; TRBD1 is a possible D gene (6 bases). Per the germline V gene, CDR1 is SSHAT and CDR2 is FNYEAQ (reference sequence). This CDR3 has 16 residues. In nucleotides, the CDR3 is TGTGCTAGCAGCTTAGTTGGGGGCGCCGGCATGGATGAGCAGTTCTTC. It translates to CASSLVGGAGMDEQFF.

The V call is TRBV20-1, the J call TRBJ1-1, with D tentatively TRBD1 (6 bases). This CDR3 spans 15 amino acids. Germline V gene lookup returns CDR1 DFQATT and CDR2 SNEGSKA (reference sequence). V was trimmed by 3 bases and J by 3 bases, leaving 17 bases between them. The CDR3 coding sequence is TGCAGTGCTAGTTCCCCCGGGACACAGCACACTGAAGCTTTCTTT. This encodes CSASSPGTQHTEAFF.

The chain combines TRBV2 with TRBJ1-1; 7 nucleotides line up with TRBD1. The CDR3 loop spans 13 amino acids. The ends lost 4 bases at V and 6 bases at J; junction bases unmatched: 5. Germline values: CDR1 SNHLY, CDR2 FYNNEI. CDR3 residues: CASSGQGRAEAFF. The CDR3 nucleotides read TGTGCCAGCAGTGGACAGGGTAGGGCTGAAGCTTTCTTT. Filled out from reference TRBV2 and TRBJ1-1, the complete variable domain reads EPEVTQTPSHQVTQMGQEVILRCVPISNHLYFYWYRQILGQKVEFLVSFYNNEISEKSEIFDDQFSVERPDGSNFTLKIRSTKLEDSAMYFCASSGQGRAEAFFGQGTRLTVV.

This clone was observed a handful of times. The chain links TRBV4-2 to TRBJ1-5; 8 bases match TRBD1. The CDR3 runs to 17 residues. Trimming at V came to 0 bases and at J to 6 bases, leaving 10 bases not matched to a gene. Per germline, CDR1 LGHNA and CDR2 YNFKEQ. CDR3 loop: CASSQDQSGGWGQPQHF. In DNA form, the CDR3 reads TGTGCCAGCAGCCAAGATCAGTCAGGGGGCTGGGGTCAGCCCCAGCATTTT.

The genes are TRBV6-2 or TRBV6-3 and TRBJ2-7; 7 nucleotides agree with TRBD1. Per germline, CDR1 MNHEY and CDR2 SVGEGT. J gave up 3 bases and V 2 bases, and 10 bases lay outside the gene matches. There are 16 residues in the CDR3. The CDR3 here is CASSYPLGTEHYEQYF. In DNA form, the CDR3 reads TGTGCCAGCAGTTACCCCCTCGGGACAGAACACTACGAGCAGTACTTC.

This clone was found once. The J gene is TRBJ1-1, the V gene TRBV29-1; 9 bases align to TRBD1. The ends lost 5 bases at V and 3 bases at J; junction bases unmatched: 10. From germline, CDR1 is SQVTM and CDR2 ANQGSEA. This CDR3 region has 15 residues. This CDR3 reads CSVRINRGLHTEAFF. The CDR3 nucleotides are TGCAGCGTTCGAATTAACAGGGGGCTGCACACTGAAGCTTTCTTT.

This clone appeared once. The rearrangement uses TRBV5-1 and TRBJ2-1; D may be TRBD1 (5 bases). The CDR3 is 15 residues long. Trimming stripped 0 bases from V and 2 bases from J, with 9 bases between. Germline CDR1 and CDR2: SGHRS and YFSETQ. The CDR3 loop reads CASSLVGAAYNEQFF. CDR3 nucleotide sequence: TGCGCCAGCAGCTTGGTTGGGGCGGCCTACAATGAGCAGTTCTTC.

This clone was observed a few times. The chain carries TRBV18 and TRBJ1-6; D perhaps matches TRBD1 (5 bases). V was trimmed by 2 bases and J by 8 bases, leaving 10 bases between them. This CDR3 contains 14 residues. Per germline, CDR1 KGHSH and CDR2 LQKENI. The CDR3 region is CASSPDSPYSPLHF. CDR3 nucleotides: TGTGCCAGCTCACCAGACAGCCCCTATTCACCCCTCCACTTT.

The J gene is TRBJ1-6, the V gene TRBV4-1; D is ambiguous. Between the trimmed V and J ends, which lost 3 bases and 5 bases, there was a span of 11 bases. This CDR3 comprises 15 residues. In germline, CDR1 is MGHRA, CDR2 YSYEKL. The CDR3 loop is CASSHYGRDNSPLHF. For the CDR3, the DNA is TGCGCCAGCAGCCACTACGGGAGGGATAATTCACCCCTCCACTTT.

The chain couples TRBV2 to TRBJ2-7; 13 positions agree with TRBD2. V trimming: 8 bases; J trimming: 6 bases; junction bases outside the gene matches: 7. In germline, CDR1 is SNHLY, CDR2 FYNNEI. CDR3 size: 14 residues. The CDR3 protein is CASRTSGGAFEQYF. The CDR3 bases are TGTGCCAGCCGAACTAGCGGGGGGGCCTTCGAGCAGTACTTC.

This clone was detected only once. The chain is built from TRBV19 and TRBJ1-3; D is possibly TRBD1 (5 bases). The CDR3 has 16 amino acids. Germline V lookup: CDR1 LNHDA, CDR2 SQIVND (reference sequence). V gave up 9 bases and J gave up 3 bases, with 21 bases separating them. The CDR3 bases are TGTGCCAGCTCTGGGCGGGGGAGGTCGTTTGGAAACACCATATATTTT. Translated, it gives CASSGRGRSFGNTIYF.

In regard to this clone: One end of the junction varies from germline; a read error may be responsible. The chain joins TRBV7-8 to TRBJ2-7; no reliable D call. This CDR3 spans 14 amino acids. Per the germline V gene, CDR1 is SGHVS and CDR2 is FQNEAQ. The CDR3 coding sequence is TGTGCCAACAGCCCCAGCAGCGACTCCTACGAGCAGTACTTC. Its protein product is CANSPSSDSYEQYF.

This clone was detected only a few times. This chain uses TRBV6-1 with TRBJ1-1; 9 bases line up with TRBD1. The V gene end was trimmed by 3 bases and the J gene end by 2 bases; junction bases not matched to a gene: 7. CDR1 MNHNS and CDR2 SASEGT come from the germline V gene. The length of the CDR3 is 16 residues. The CDR3 DNA follows: TGTGCCAGCAGTGAGGGCCCACAGGGGGCAAACACTGAAGCTTTCTTT. It specifies CASSEGPQGANTEAFF.

The chain has TRBV30 and TRBJ2-7, with 7 bases fitting TRBD2. The CDR3 spans 15 residues. The V gene end was trimmed by 4 bases and the J gene end by 2 bases; junction bases not matched to a gene: 11. Germline loops: CDR1 GTSNPN, CDR2 SVGIG (reference sequence). The CDR3, as DNA: TGTGCCTGGAATAGGCTAGGCCGGGGGGCCTACGAGCAGTACTTC. Translation: CAWNRLGRGAYEQYF.

The chain uses TRBV9 and TRBJ2-1; 10 bases agree with TRBD1. J was trimmed by 7 bases and V by 0 bases; bases with no gene match: 4. This CDR3 spans 15 amino acids. Germline V gene lookup returns CDR1 SGDLS and CDR2 YYNGEE. Written as DNA, the CDR3 is TGTGCCAGCAGCGTAGCGGGGACAGGGGTTAATGAGCAGTTCTTC. Protein: CASSVAGTGVNEQFF.